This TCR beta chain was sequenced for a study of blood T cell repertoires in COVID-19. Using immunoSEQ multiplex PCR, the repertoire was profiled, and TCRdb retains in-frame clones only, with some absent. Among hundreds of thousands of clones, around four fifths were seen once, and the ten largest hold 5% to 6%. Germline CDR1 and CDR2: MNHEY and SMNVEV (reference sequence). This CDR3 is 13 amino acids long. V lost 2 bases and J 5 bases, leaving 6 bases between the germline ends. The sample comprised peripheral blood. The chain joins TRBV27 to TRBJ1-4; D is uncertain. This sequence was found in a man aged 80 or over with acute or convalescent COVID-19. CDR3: CASSLGQNEKLFF. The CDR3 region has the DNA TGTGCCAGCAGTTTAGGGCAGAATGAAAAACTGTTTTTT. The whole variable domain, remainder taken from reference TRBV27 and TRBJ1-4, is EAQVTQNPRYLITVTGKKLTVTCSQNMNHEYMSWYRQDPGLGLRQIYYSMNVEVTDKGDVPEGYKVSRKEKRNFPLILESPSPNQTSLYFCASSLGQNEKLFFGSGTQLSVL.